The 24 T cell receptor beta chains below were found in one sample sequenced in a study of control samples from healthy donors and cancer patients. Profiled with immunoSEQ multiplex PCR; TCRdb holds only in-frame clones, not every one. Seen here are about 82,000 clones, 70% to 90% observed once, and the top ten hold 5.5% to 7.5%. The sequenced sample was blood. These receptors all come from a man aged 45-65 years in good health.

This rearrangement joins TRBV6-5 to TRBJ1-6, with D hard to call. This CDR3 is built from 13 residues. Trimming took 4 bases from V and 10 from J, leaving 11 bases between them. CDR1 is MNHEY and CDR2 is SVGAGI in the germline V gene. CDR3 nucleotide sequence: TGTGCCAGCAGTTCTGGGATTGTATCACCCCTCCACTTT. Protein: CASSSGIVSPLHF.

The V and J genes are TRBV18 and TRBJ2-7; tentative D call: TRBD1 (5 bases). The CDR3 covers 12 residues. The V end was cut by 6 bases, the J end by 6 bases, with 12 bases between. CDR1 is KGHSH and CDR2 is LQKENI in the germline V gene. CDR3 DNA sequence: TGTGCCAGCTCTCCAAGACAGCCCGAGCAGTACTTC. Its translation is CASSPRQPEQYF.

The V call is TRBV12-3 or TRBV12-4, the J call TRBJ1-6; a weak D match, TRBD1 (5 bases). The CDR3 runs 13 residues. V lost 8 bases and J lost 7, with 12 bases in between. CDR3 in DNA: TGTGCCAGCCAAGGGGCAGCCAATTCACCCCTCCACTTT. This encodes CASQGAANSPLHF.

This chain joins TRBV20-1 and TRBJ1-1; tentatively, D is TRBD1 (5 bases). The CDR3 is 17 residues long. V gave up 3 bases and J gave up 5 bases, with 25 bases separating them. From germline, CDR1 is DFQATT and CDR2 SNEGSKA (reference sequence). CDR3 sequence reads: CSASLRQRGRSWTEAFF. The DNA for the CDR3 is TGCAGTGCTAGTCTCCGACAGAGGGGCCGAAGTTGGACTGAAGCTTTCTTT.

V usage is TRBV12-3 or TRBV12-4 and J usage is TRBJ1-5; TRBD1 is a possible D gene (5 bases). Trimming removed 6 bases at V and 4 bases at J, with 10 bases between. The CDR3 is made up of 13 amino acids. In DNA form, the CDR3 reads TGTGCCAGCAGGGACACTTATAATCAGCCCCAGCATTTT. It yields the protein CASRDTYNQPQHF.

This chain joins TRBV19 and TRBJ2-5; 11 nucleotides align to TRBD1. Germline-derived CDR1 and CDR2 are LNHDA and SQIVND (reference sequence). The CDR3 loop spans 14 amino acids. V lost 5 bases and J lost 5; bases outside the gene matches: 4. Written as DNA, the CDR3 is TGTGCCAGTAGTCGGGACAGGGGGGGGGAGACCCAGTACTTC. It codes for CASSRDRGGETQYF. Full variable domain (outside the CDR3, taken from reference TRBV19 and TRBJ2-5): DGGITQSPKYLFRKEGQNVTLSCEQNLNHDAMYWYRQDPGQGLRLIYYSQIVNDFQKGDIAEGYSVSREKKESFPLTVTSAQKNPTAFYLCASSRDRGGETQYFGPGTRLLVL.

This chain uses TRBV4-2 with TRBJ2-7; D unresolved. V lost 2 bases and J lost 3, with 8 bases in between. From germline, CDR1 is LGHNA and CDR2 YNFKEQ. CDR3 length: 13 residues. The CDR3 nucleotides read TGTGCCAGCAGCCAACTCAGCCACTACGAGCAGTACTTC. Amino acid sequence: CASSQLSHYEQYF.

V and J are TRBV6-5 and TRBJ1-2; tentatively, D is TRBD1 (6 bases). Between the trimmed V and J ends, which lost 2 bases and 3 bases, there was a span of 10 bases. The germline CDR1 and CDR2 sequences are MNHEY and SVGAGI. The CDR3 spans 14 residues. The CDR3 bases are TGTGCCAGCAGTTACGGGACATGGGACTATGGCTACACCTTC. Its protein product is CASSYGTWDYGYTF.

This clone was detected a few times. V gene TRBV7-8 combines with J gene TRBJ2-7; 7 bases align to TRBD2. V lost 1 base to trimming and J lost 4 bases; unmatched junction nucleotides: 4. The CDR3 is made up of 14 amino acids. Germline loops: CDR1 SGHVS, CDR2 FQNEAQ. The CDR3 reads CASSLGGGPYEQYF. The CDR3 region has the DNA TGTGCCAGCAGCTTAGGCGGGGGTCCTTACGAGCAGTACTTC. The entire variable domain, with the rest obtained from reference TRBV7-8 and TRBJ2-7, is as follows: GAGVSQSPRYKVAKRGQDVALRCDPISGHVSLFWYQQALGQGPEFLTYFQNEAQLDKSGLPSDRFFAERPEGSVSTLKIQRTQQEDSAVYLCASSLGGGPYEQYFGPGTRLTVT.

J is TRBJ2-5 and V is TRBV5-1; the D gene is possibly TRBD2 (5 bases). Looked up from germline, CDR1 is SGHRS and CDR2 is YFSETQ. V was trimmed by 4 bases and J by 2 bases, leaving 12 bases between them. The CDR3 runs 14 residues. The CDR3 protein is CASSGGLDQETQYF. The CDR3 region has the DNA TGCGCCAGCAGCGGAGGACTGGATCAAGAGACCCAGTACTTC. Complete variable domain (other parts from reference TRBV5-1 and TRBJ2-5): KAGVTQTPRYLIKTRGQQVTLSCSPISGHRSVSWYQQTPGQGLQFLFEYFSETQRNKGNFPGRFSGRQFSNSRSEMNVSTLELGDSALYLCASSGGLDQETQYFGPGTRLLVL.

The V call is TRBV5-4, the J call TRBJ2-5; TRBD2 matches at 8 bases. The CDR3 totals 15 residues. Per the germline V gene, CDR1 is SGHNT and CDR2 is YYREEE (reference sequence). With V trimmed by 0 bases and J by 5 bases, 6 bases remained unmatched. The CDR3 reads CASSLGTSPSETQYF. The CDR3 bases are TGTGCCAGCAGCTTGGGGACTAGCCCGAGCGAGACCCAGTACTTC.

V and J are TRBV4-2 and TRBJ1-6, with TRBD1 matching 7 bases. The CDR3 is 15 residues long. Germline V gives CDR1 LGHNA, CDR2 YNFKEQ. V lost 1 base and J lost 10; bases outside the gene matches: 7. This chain's CDR3 is CASSQVAGGDSPLHF. CDR3 sequence (DNA): TGTGCCAGCAGCCAAGTTGCAGGGGGTGACTCACCCCTCCACTTT.

The gene calls are TRBV9 and TRBJ1-2; a possible D gene is TRBD1 (5 bases). The germline CDR1 and CDR2 sequences are SGDLS and YYNGEE. Trimming took off 0 bases at V and 4 bases at J, with 16 bases between the two ends. This CDR3 spans 16 amino acids. This chain's CDR3 is CASSVESWDGPYGYTF. The CDR3 coding sequence is TGTGCCAGCAGCGTAGAGAGTTGGGACGGGCCCTATGGCTACACCTTC.

This chain connects TRBV4-1 to TRBJ1-4; no firm D call. Per the germline V gene, CDR1 is MGHRA and CDR2 is YSYEKL. V was clipped by 0 bases and J by 5 bases, with 7 bases between them. The CDR3 sequence is 14 residues long. CDR3 in amino acids: CASSQEGLNEKLFF. The CDR3, as DNA: TGCGCCAGCAGCCAAGAGGGTCTCAATGAAAAACTGTTTTTT.

The chain employs TRBV19 and TRBJ2-7; 11 bases map to TRBD1. The CDR3 covers 14 residues. Per germline, CDR1 LNHDA and CDR2 SQIVND (reference sequence). The V gene end was trimmed by 6 bases and the J gene end by 7 bases; junction bases not matched to a gene: 8. In DNA form, the CDR3 reads TGTGCCAGTAGCAGGGACAGGGGGATGAGGGAGCAGTACTTC. It codes for CASSRDRGMREQYF.

V usage is TRBV9 and J usage is TRBJ1-5; 8 bases map to TRBD1. V dropped 3 bases and J dropped 6; count of bases not matched to a gene: 8. The germline CDR1 and CDR2 sequences are SGDLS and YYNGEE. The CDR3 covers 15 residues. The CDR3 DNA reads as TGTGCCAGCAGCGAGACAGGGGCGCTAAGTCAGCCCCAGCATTTT. It translates to CASSETGALSQPQHF.

This chain joins TRBV21-1 and TRBJ2-3; TRBD1 reflects the table's D call only, with no check against the DNA. TRBV21-1 is an annotated pseudogene. This CDR3 has 16 amino acids. This CDR3 reads CASSKFRDRGYDTQYF. CDR3 DNA sequence: TGTGCCAGCAGCAAATTTAGGGACAGGGGGTACGATACGCAGTATTTT.

The gene calls are TRBV6-5 and TRBJ2-7, with TRBD2 identical over 11 bases. The V gene end was trimmed by 7 bases and the J gene end by 3 bases; junction bases not matched to a gene: 8. The length of the CDR3 is 15 residues. Germline V gene sequence: CDR1 MNHEY, CDR2 SVGAGI. CDR3 DNA: TGTGCCAGCACTTCCGGGACTAGCGGCCACTACGAGCAGTACTTC. Its protein product is CASTSGTSGHYEQYF.

The V call is TRBV6-5, the J call TRBJ1-4; maybe TRBD1 (6 bases). The V end lost 6 bases, the J end lost 5 bases, and 16 bases lay between the germline ends. CDR1 and CDR2 (germline): MNHEY, SVGAGI. This CDR3 is 15 amino acids long. The DNA of the CDR3 is TGTGCCAGCAGAACAACGGGGACACGAAATGAAAAACTGTTTTTT. It encodes CASRTTGTRNEKLFF.

CDR3 amino acids: CASSYSTGNEQYF. The CDR3 nucleotides read TGTGCCAGCAGTTACTCCACAGGGAACGAGCAGTACTTC. The chain uses TRBV6-5 and TRBJ2-7, with D tentatively TRBD1 (6 bases). The CDR3 runs to 13 residues. V was trimmed by 0 bases and J by 5 bases, leaving 8 bases between them. CDR1 is MNHEY, CDR2 SVGAGI, per germline.

The chain links TRBV19 to TRBJ2-7, with no clear D. Germline loops: CDR1 LNHDA, CDR2 SQIVND (reference sequence). The CDR3 is 11 residues long. V lost 10 bases to trimming and J lost 0 bases, with 7 bases between them. CDR3 region: CATASSYEQYF. CDR3 nucleotides: TGTGCCACTGCCTCCTCCTACGAGCAGTACTTC.

This clone was seen a single time. The chain is built from TRBV6-5 and TRBJ2-7, with a tentative D call TRBD2 (6 bases). The length of the CDR3 is 15 residues. Germline lookup yields CDR1 MNHEY and CDR2 SVGAGI. Between the trimmed V and J ends, which lost 0 bases and 5 bases, there was a span of 14 bases. CDR3 nucleotide sequence: TGTGCCAGCAGTTACTCGGCGGAGGGGCGGGACGAGCAGTACTTC. Translated, it gives CASSYSAEGRDEQYF.

The genes are TRBV5-1 and TRBJ2-5; possibly TRBD2 for D (6 bases). Germline V gives CDR1 SGHRS, CDR2 YFSETQ. The CDR3 is 17 residues long. V was clipped by 2 bases and J by 2 bases, with 19 bases between them. For the CDR3, the DNA is TGCGCCAGCAGCTTTGGTCCAGACGGGGGACCTCAAGAGACCCAGTACTTC. This sequence encodes CASSFGPDGGPQETQYF. The variable domain in full, completed from reference TRBV5-1 and TRBJ2-5, reads KAGVTQTPRYLIKTRGQQVTLSCSPISGHRSVSWYQQTPGQGLQFLFEYFSETQRNKGNFPGRFSGRQFSNSRSEMNVSTLELGDSALYLCASSFGPDGGPQETQYFGPGTRLLVL.

This chain connects TRBV24-1 to TRBJ2-5; D unclear. Deletions cut 5 bases from V and 5 bases from J, with 14 bases between. The V gene's germline CDR1 is KGHDR and CDR2 SFDVKD. There are 14 residues in the CDR3. Written as DNA, the CDR3 is TGTGCCACCAGTGTAGGTCTTTCTGGGGAGACCCAGTACTTC. Translating it yields CATSVGLSGETQYF.